The clone carrying this T cell receptor (beta chain) has a handful of counts. As yet, its antigen is unknown. Data came from immunoSEQ multiplex PCR; TCRdb stores just in-frame clones and leaves some out. The data contain about 36,000 clones, 72% of them singletons. The data were taken from a study of radiotherapy plus CTLA-4 blockade in lung cancer. Study results and caveats: In blood, tumor-derived TCR clones expanded after radiotherapy plus ipilimumab.

Germline CDR1 and CDR2: MGHRA and YSYEKL. The CDR3 runs to 14 residues. The trim removed 4 bases at V and 6 bases at J, leaving 8 bases unmatched. The clonotype originates from a human donor with non-small cell lung cancer who had stable disease on radiotherapy plus ipilimumab. The sample was peripheral blood, taken from a patient treated with radiotherapy plus ipilimumab. The V and J genes are TRBV4-1 and TRBJ1-1; TRBD1 matches 7 bases. Here the CDR3 reads CASSLTSTGAEAFF. CDR3 coding DNA: TGCGCCAGCAGCCTGACTTCTACAGGGGCTGAAGCTTTCTTT.